This TCR beta chain came from a study of glioma-infiltrating T cells. The iRepertoire nested amplicon-rescue multiplex PCR amplified TCR alpha and beta CDR3s from RNA. TCRdb fed the multiplex PCR reads into MiXCR, producing one record per CDR3 protein. The table has about 93,000 distinct CDR3 sequences, around 37% seen once. This clonotype was counted at least ten times. The germline gives CDR1 MDHEN, CDR2 SYDVKM. The V end lost 4 bases, the J end lost 1 base, and 20 bases lay between the germline ends. The CDR3 consists of 18 residues. The J gene is TRBJ1-3, the V gene TRBV28; a weak D match, TRBD1 (6 bases). This receptor was taken from a human donor with low-grade glioma or glioblastoma, undergoing nonglioma brain surgery, or in good health (not recorded which). Sequencing used glioma tissue, nonneoplastic brain tissue, or PBMCs (not recorded which). The CDR3 is CASSSNLLQGGSGNTIYF. The CDR3 DNA follows: TGTGCCAGCAGTTCAAATCTCCTCCAAGGGGGGTCTGGAAACACCATATATTTT.